This TCR beta chain is from a study of blood T cell repertoires in COVID-19. The germline CDR1 and CDR2 sequences are SGHVS and FQNEAQ. V was shortened by 8 bases and J by 5 bases, with 12 bases between the two germline ends. This CDR3 comprises 12 residues. Original methodology: Researchers report that nucleated cell counts were estimated from reference gene primer amplification. Using immunoSEQ multiplex PCR, the repertoire was profiled, and TCRdb retains in-frame clones only, with some absent. From that table come the V and J calls and clone size; the DNA was used to work out D and trimming. The sample lists some 100,000 clones; around four fifths were seen once.

The source material was peripheral blood. J is TRBJ2-5 and V is TRBV7-8, with D maybe TRBD2 (5 bases). This clonotype was sampled from a man aged 50 to 60 with active or convalescent COVID-19. The CDR3 spells CASAHPGETQYF. Written as DNA, the CDR3 is TGTGCCAGCGCCCACCCGGGGGAGACCCAGTACTTC. The variable domain in full, completed from reference TRBV7-8 and TRBJ2-5, reads GAGVSQSPRYKVAKRGQDVALRCDPISGHVSLFWYQQALGQGPEFLTYFQNEAQLDKSGLPSDRFFAERPEGSVSTLKIQRTQQEDSAVYLCASAHPGETQYFGPGTRLLVL.